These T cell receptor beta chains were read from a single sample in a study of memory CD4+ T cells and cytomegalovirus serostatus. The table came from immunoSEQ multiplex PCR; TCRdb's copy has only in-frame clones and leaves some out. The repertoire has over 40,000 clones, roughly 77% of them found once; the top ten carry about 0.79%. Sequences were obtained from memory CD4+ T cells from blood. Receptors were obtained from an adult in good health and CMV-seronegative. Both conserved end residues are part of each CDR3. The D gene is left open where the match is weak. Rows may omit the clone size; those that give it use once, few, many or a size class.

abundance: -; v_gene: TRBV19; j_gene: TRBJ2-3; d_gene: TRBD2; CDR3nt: TGTGCCAGTAGCATAGCGGGGGTAACAGATACGCAGTATTTT; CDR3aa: CASSIAGVTDTQYF
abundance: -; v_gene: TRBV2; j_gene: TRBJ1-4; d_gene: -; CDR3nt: TGTGCCAGCAGTGAATCAGGGGTGGATGAAAAACTGTTTTTT; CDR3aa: CASSESGVDEKLFF
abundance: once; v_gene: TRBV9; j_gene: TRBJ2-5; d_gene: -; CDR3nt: TGTGCCAGCAGCGTAGGTACAACGCAAGAGACCCAGTACTTC; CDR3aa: CASSVGTTQETQYF
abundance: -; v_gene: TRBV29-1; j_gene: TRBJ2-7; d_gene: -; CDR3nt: TGCAGCGTTGGTCCGGACGCCTACGAGCAGTACTTC; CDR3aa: CSVGPDAYEQYF
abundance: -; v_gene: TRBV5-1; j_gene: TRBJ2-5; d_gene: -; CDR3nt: TGCGCCAGCAGCTTGGCCTCCTCGTCTAGGACATTCCAAGAGACCCAGTACTTC; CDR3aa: CASSLASSSRTFQETQYF
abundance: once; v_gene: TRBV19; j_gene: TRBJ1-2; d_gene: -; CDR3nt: TGTGCCACCTTGGGTGGTAAAAATGAAGCTAACTATGGCTACACCTTC; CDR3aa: CATLGGKNEANYGYTF
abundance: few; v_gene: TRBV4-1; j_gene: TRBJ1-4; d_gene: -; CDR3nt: TGCGCCAGCAGCCAAGGAACAGTTGCAACTAATGAAAAACTGTTTTTT; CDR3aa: CASSQGTVATNEKLFF
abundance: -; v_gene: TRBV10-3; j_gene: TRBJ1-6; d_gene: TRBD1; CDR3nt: TGTGCTATCAGGACCGGGACAGATAATTCACCCCTCCACTTT; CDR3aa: CAIRTGTDNSPLHF
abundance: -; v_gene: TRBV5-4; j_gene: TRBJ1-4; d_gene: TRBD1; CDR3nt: TGTGCCAGCAGCCAACAGGGGGCAGGCGAAAAACTGTTTTTT; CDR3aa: CASSQQGAGEKLFF
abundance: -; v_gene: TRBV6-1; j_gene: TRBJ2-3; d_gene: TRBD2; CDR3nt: TGTGCCAGCAGGTTGTCTAGCGGGGGCGATACGCAGTATTTT; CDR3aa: CASRLSSGGDTQYF
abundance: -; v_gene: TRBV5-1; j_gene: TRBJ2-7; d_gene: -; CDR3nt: TGCGCCAGCAGCTTATTTAGCGATCCCCTCCCGTACGAGCAGTACTTC; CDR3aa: CASSLFSDPLPYEQYF
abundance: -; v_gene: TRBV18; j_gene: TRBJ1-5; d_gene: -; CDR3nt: TGTGCCAGCTCACCGGGTGAGGGTCAGCCCCAGCATTTT; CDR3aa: CASSPGEGQPQHF
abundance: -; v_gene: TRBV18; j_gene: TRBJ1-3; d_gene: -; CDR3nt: TGTGCCAGCTCCCTGGACAGAATTCGCTCTGGAAACACCATATATTTT; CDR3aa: CASSLDRIRSGNTIYF
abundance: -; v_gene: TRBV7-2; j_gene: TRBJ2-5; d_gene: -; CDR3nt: TGTGCCAGCAGCTTCGCGGGTGGGGAGACCCAGTACTTC; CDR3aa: CASSFAGGETQYF
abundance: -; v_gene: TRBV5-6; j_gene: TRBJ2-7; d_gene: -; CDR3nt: TGTGCCAGCAGCGCCTCCCCTTTCGGGAGCTACGAGCAGTACTTC; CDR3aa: CASSASPFGSYEQYF
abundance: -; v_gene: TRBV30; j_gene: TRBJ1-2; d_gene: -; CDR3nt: TGTGCCTGGTTCCTGGGAAGGACGGGATACGGCTACACCTTC; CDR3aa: CAWFLGRTGYGYTF
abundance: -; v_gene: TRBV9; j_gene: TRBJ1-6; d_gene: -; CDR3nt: TGTGCCAGCAGCCCTCCCCTCCCGGACAGTAATTCACCCCTCCACTTT; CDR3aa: CASSPPLPDSNSPLHF
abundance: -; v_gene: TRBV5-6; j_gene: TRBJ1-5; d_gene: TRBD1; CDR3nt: TGTGCCAGCAGCTTACGGACGAGGGGGCAAGGGCCCCAGCATTTT; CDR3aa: CASSLRTRGQGPQHF
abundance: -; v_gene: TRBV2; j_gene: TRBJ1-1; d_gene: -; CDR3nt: TGTGCCAGCAGCGCCGGTTCAGAACCTGAAGCTTTCTTT; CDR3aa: CASSAGSEPEAFF
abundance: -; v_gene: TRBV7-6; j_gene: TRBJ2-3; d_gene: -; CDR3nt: TGTGCCAGCAGCTTACGAGATACGCAGTATTTT; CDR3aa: CASSLRDTQYF
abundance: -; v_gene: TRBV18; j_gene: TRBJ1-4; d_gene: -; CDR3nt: TGTGCCAGCTCACCCTCTAAGGGGCGAGGGACTGAAAAACTGTTTTTT; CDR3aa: CASSPSKGRGTEKLFF
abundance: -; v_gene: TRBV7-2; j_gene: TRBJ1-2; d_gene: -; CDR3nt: TGTGCCAGCAGCTTGAGGACCTATGGCTACACCTTC; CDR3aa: CASSLRTYGYTF
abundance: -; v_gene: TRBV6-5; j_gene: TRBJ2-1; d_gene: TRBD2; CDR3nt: TGTGCCAGCAGTTCCTCATCCGGGACTATATACAATGAGCAGTTCTTC; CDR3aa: CASSSSSGTIYNEQFF
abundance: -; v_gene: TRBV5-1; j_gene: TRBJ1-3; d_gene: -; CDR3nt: TGCGCCAGCGGACTATCGACTGGAAACACCATATATTTT; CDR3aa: CASGLSTGNTIYF
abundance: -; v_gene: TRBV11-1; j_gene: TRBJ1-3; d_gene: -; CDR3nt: TGTGCCAGCAAAGAGGACAGCGTAAGAAACACCATATATTTT; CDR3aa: CASKEDSVRNTIYF
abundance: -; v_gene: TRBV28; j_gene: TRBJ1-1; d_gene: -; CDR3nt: TGTGCCAGCAGCCCGCAGGGGTCGGGGAACACTGAAGCTTTCTTT; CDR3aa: CASSPQGSGNTEAFF
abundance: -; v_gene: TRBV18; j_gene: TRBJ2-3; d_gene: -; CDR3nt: TGTGCCAGCTCACCCCCAGGAGATACGCAGTATTTT; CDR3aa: CASSPPGDTQYF
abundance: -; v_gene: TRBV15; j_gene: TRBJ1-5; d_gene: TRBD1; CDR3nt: TGTGCCACCAGCCGACAGGGGAATAGCAATCAGCCCCAGCATTTT; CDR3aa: CATSRQGNSNQPQHF
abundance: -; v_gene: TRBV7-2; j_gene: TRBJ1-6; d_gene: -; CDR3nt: TGTGCCAGCAGCCCTACAGTGGGGGGGTACTCACCCCTCCACTTT; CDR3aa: CASSPTVGGYSPLHF
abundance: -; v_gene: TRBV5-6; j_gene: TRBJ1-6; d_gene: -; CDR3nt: TGTGCCAGCAGCTGGGCAGCGGATTCACCCCTCCACTTT; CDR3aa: CASSWAADSPLHF
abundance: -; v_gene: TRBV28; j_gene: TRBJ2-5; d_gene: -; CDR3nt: TGTGCCAGCAGTAGGGGGGGGGCCCGGGAGACCCAGTACTTC; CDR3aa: CASSRGGARETQYF
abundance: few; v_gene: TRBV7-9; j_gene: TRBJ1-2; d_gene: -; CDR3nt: TGTGCCAGCAGCTTCCCCCTCGGGGGGAACTATGGCTACACCTTC; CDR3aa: CASSFPLGGNYGYTF
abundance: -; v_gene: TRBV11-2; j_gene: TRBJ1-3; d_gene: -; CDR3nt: TGTGCCAGCAGCTTAATTGGAGGGACTGGAAACACCATATATTTT; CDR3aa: CASSLIGGTGNTIYF
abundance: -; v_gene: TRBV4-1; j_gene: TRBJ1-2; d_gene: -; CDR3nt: TGCGCCAGCAGCCCCCAAGTTCGGGCCTATGGCTACACCTTC; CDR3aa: CASSPQVRAYGYTF
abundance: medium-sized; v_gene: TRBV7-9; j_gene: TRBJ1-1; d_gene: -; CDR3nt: TGTGCCAGCAGCTTAGAAGCTGGGGGGACTGAAGCTTTCTTT; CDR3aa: CASSLEAGGTEAFF
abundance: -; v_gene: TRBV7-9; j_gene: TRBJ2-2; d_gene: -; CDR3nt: TGTGCCAGCAGCCGGGGAGTCGGGGAGCTGTTTTTT; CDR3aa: CASSRGVGELFF
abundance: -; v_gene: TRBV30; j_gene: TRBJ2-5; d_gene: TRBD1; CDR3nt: TGTGCCAGACAGGGGGCTGGGGAGACCCAGTACTTC; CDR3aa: CARQGAGETQYF
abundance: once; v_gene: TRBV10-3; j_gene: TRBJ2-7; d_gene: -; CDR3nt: TGTGCCATCAGAACCGGGACGGTCTCCTACGAGCAGTACTTC; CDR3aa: CAIRTGTVSYEQYF
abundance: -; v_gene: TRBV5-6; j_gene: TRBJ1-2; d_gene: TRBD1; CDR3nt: TGTGCCAGCAGCGCGGGCAGGGCAGGGGGCGCCGGTGGCTACACCTTC; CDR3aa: CASSAGRAGGAGGYTF
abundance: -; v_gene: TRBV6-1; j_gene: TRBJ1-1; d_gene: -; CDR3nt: TGTGCCAGCGGCAGGTTTGCCGTCGATGCTGAAGCTTTCTTT; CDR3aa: CASGRFAVDAEAFF
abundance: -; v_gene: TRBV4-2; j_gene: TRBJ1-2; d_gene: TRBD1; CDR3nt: TGTGCCAGCAGCCAAGATACCGTCCGAGGGACAGCTAACTATGGCTACACCTTC; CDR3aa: CASSQDTVRGTANYGYTF
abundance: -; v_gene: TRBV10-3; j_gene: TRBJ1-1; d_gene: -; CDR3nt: TGTGCCATCAAGGCTTCGGAGGGGACGGGTGTGGACACTGAAGCTTTCTTT; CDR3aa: CAIKASEGTGVDTEAFF
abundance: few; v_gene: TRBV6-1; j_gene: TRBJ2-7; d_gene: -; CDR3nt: TGTGCCAGCAGCCACGCAGGGGGGGGCTACGAGCAGTACTTC; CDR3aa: CASSHAGGGYEQYF
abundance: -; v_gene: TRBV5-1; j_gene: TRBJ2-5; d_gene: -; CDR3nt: TGCGCCAGCAGCTTGGGGACGGTCGAGCAAGAGACCCAGTACTTC; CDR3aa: CASSLGTVEQETQYF
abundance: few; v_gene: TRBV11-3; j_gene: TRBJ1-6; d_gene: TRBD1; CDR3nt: TGTGCCAGCAGCGCAACAGGGGCCCTTAATTCACCCCTCCACTTT; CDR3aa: CASSATGALNSPLHF